The rows below give T cell receptor beta chains drawn from one sample of a study of shared clonotypes between healthy human individuals. The method was immunoSEQ multiplex PCR; TCRdb's version includes in-frame clones alone and lacks a portion of them. The data contain about 2.1 million clones, over 85% of them singletons. The sequencing input was naive CD8+ T cells from PBMCs. The receptors shown here come from a man aged 18 to 30 in good health. Some clones in this sample may be carry-over from other donors' samples. Both conserved end residues are part of each CDR3. D genes are given only for firm matches. Not all rows give a size; the values are once, few, many and, for expanded clones, a class.

D gene	V gene	clone size	J gene	CDR3 DNA	CDR3 protein
TRBD2	TRBV2	-	TRBJ2-7	TGTGCCAGCACCGCGCGGACTAGCGGGCGCATCCTCCACGAGCAGTACTTC	CASTARTSGRILHEQYF
-	TRBV5-8	-	TRBJ1-5	TGTGCCAGCAGCTTGGCCTCGGGGGGACTTCAGCCCCAGCATTTT	CASSLASGGLQPQHF
-	TRBV4-1	-	TRBJ2-3	TGCGCCAGCGTCCCCCGCACCAGTAGCACAGATACGCAGTATTTT	CASVPRTSSTDTQYF
TRBD1	TRBV19	-	TRBJ1-5	TGTGCCAGTAGTATAGATCTAACAGGGGGTCAGCCCCAGCATTTT	CASSIDLTGGQPQHF
-	TRBV11-2	once	TRBJ2-2	TGTGCCAGCAGCCCAGCCATTTACACCGGGGAGCTGTTTTTT	CASSPAIYTGELFF
TRBD1	TRBV7-9	-	TRBJ2-6	TGTGCCAGCAGCTCCCAAAGGGGGCACACTGGGGCCAACGTCCTGACTTTC	CASSSQRGHTGANVLTF
-	TRBV30	-	TRBJ2-7	TGTGCCTGGAGGGCCGGGGCCGGCTTTGGCGAGCAGTACTTC	CAWRAGAGFGEQYF
-	TRBV28	-	TRBJ2-7	TGTGCCAGCAACCCGGGGGATTCCTACGAGCAGTACTTC	CASNPGDSYEQYF
-	TRBV5-1	-	TRBJ2-6	TGCGCCAGCAGCTTGGAGGAGGCTATCTCTGGGGCCAACGTCCTGACTTTC	CASSLEEAISGANVLTF
-	TRBV27	-	TRBJ2-1	TGTGCCAGCAGTTTAACGCGGAATTCCGGGTACAATGAGCAGTTCTTC	CASSLTRNSGYNEQFF
-	TRBV7-9	-	TRBJ2-1	TGTGCCAGCAGCTTAGGTTCGAGCTCCTACAATGAGCAGTTCTTC	CASSLGSSSYNEQFF
-	TRBV29-1	-	TRBJ2-5	TGCAGCGTTGCTGACTGGGCAACTTTAACCCAAGAGACCCAGTACTTC	CSVADWATLTQETQYF
-	TRBV19	few	TRBJ1-1	TGTGCCAGTCAACCTCACCGGGAGACTGAAGCTTTCTTT	CASQPHRETEAFF
-	TRBV7-9	-	TRBJ2-7	TGTGCCAGCAGCTTATTGGAGGGGTTCGACTCCGAGCAGTACTTC	CASSLLEGFDSEQYF
-	TRBV28	-	TRBJ1-1	TGTGCCAGCAGTTTATGGCGGACTGAAGCTTTCTTT	CASSLWRTEAFF
-	TRBV19	-	TRBJ1-1	TGTGCCAGTAGTATCGGGACACCCAACACTGAAGCTTTCTTT	CASSIGTPNTEAFF
TRBD1	TRBV4-1	once	TRBJ2-7	TGCGCCAGCAGCCAAGTTGGGGACAGGCGTGACGAGCAGTACTTC	CASSQVGDRRDEQYF
TRBD2	TRBV14	-	TRBJ2-2	TGTGCCAGCAGCTGGACTAGCAGCACCGGGGAGCTGTTTTTT	CASSWTSSTGELFF
-	TRBV7-2	-	TRBJ1-6	TGTGCCAGCAGCTTAGTCGGGGGGAGCTCCTATAATTCACCCCTCCACTTT	CASSLVGGSSYNSPLHF
-	TRBV18	-	TRBJ1-1	TGTGCCAGCTCGGGCGGCCGGGACGGAACCTTGAACACTGAAGCTTTCTTT	CASSGGRDGTLNTEAFF
TRBD1	TRBV7-6	-	TRBJ1-1	TGTGCCAGCAGCTTTAGACAGGGGGCTAGTCCTGAAGCTTTCTTT	CASSFRQGASPEAFF
-	TRBV7-2	-	TRBJ2-3	TGTGCCAGCAGCTTAGTACCAGGGTTCACAGATACGCAGTATTTT	CASSLVPGFTDTQYF
-	TRBV10-3	-	TRBJ2-7	TGTGCCATCAGTCCCGGGTTGGGCGAGCAGTACTTC	CAISPGLGEQYF
TRBD2	TRBV7-9	-	TRBJ2-1	TGTGCCAGCAGCTTAGTTGGGCTAGCGGGAAAGTACAATGAGCAGTTCTTC	CASSLVGLAGKYNEQFF